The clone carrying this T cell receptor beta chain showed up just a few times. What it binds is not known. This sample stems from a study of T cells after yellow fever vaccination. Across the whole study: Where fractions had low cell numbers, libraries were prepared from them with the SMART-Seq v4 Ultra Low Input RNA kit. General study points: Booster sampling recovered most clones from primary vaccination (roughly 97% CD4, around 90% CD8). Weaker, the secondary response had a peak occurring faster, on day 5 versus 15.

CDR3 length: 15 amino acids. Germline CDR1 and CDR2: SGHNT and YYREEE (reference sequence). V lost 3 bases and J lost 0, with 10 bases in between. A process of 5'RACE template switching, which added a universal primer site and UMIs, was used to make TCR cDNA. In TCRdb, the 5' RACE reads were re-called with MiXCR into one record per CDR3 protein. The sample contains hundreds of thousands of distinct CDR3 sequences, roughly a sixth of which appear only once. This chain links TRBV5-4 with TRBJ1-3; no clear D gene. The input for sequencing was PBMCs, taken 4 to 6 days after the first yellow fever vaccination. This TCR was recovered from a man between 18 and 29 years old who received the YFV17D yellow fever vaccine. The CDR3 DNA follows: TGTGCCAGCAGCTCTGGACCAAGCTCTGGAAACACCATATATTTT. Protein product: CASSSGPSSGNTIYF.